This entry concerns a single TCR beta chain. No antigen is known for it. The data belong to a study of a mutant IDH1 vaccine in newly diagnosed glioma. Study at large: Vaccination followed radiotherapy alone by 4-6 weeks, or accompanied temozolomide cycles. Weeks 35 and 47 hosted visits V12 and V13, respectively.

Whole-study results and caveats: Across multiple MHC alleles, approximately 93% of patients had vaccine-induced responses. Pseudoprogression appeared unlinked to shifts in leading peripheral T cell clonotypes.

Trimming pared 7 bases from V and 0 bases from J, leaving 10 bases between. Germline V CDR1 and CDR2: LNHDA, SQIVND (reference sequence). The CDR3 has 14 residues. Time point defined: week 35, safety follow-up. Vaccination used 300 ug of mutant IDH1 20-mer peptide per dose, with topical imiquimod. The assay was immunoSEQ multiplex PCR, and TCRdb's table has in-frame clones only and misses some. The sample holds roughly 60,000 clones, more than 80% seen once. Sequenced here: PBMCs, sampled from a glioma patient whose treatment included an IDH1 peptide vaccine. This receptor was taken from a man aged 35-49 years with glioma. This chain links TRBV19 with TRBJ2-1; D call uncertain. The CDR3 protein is CASKKTSSYNEQFF. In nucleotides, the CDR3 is TGTGCCAGTAAAAAGACGAGCTCCTACAATGAGCAGTTCTTC.